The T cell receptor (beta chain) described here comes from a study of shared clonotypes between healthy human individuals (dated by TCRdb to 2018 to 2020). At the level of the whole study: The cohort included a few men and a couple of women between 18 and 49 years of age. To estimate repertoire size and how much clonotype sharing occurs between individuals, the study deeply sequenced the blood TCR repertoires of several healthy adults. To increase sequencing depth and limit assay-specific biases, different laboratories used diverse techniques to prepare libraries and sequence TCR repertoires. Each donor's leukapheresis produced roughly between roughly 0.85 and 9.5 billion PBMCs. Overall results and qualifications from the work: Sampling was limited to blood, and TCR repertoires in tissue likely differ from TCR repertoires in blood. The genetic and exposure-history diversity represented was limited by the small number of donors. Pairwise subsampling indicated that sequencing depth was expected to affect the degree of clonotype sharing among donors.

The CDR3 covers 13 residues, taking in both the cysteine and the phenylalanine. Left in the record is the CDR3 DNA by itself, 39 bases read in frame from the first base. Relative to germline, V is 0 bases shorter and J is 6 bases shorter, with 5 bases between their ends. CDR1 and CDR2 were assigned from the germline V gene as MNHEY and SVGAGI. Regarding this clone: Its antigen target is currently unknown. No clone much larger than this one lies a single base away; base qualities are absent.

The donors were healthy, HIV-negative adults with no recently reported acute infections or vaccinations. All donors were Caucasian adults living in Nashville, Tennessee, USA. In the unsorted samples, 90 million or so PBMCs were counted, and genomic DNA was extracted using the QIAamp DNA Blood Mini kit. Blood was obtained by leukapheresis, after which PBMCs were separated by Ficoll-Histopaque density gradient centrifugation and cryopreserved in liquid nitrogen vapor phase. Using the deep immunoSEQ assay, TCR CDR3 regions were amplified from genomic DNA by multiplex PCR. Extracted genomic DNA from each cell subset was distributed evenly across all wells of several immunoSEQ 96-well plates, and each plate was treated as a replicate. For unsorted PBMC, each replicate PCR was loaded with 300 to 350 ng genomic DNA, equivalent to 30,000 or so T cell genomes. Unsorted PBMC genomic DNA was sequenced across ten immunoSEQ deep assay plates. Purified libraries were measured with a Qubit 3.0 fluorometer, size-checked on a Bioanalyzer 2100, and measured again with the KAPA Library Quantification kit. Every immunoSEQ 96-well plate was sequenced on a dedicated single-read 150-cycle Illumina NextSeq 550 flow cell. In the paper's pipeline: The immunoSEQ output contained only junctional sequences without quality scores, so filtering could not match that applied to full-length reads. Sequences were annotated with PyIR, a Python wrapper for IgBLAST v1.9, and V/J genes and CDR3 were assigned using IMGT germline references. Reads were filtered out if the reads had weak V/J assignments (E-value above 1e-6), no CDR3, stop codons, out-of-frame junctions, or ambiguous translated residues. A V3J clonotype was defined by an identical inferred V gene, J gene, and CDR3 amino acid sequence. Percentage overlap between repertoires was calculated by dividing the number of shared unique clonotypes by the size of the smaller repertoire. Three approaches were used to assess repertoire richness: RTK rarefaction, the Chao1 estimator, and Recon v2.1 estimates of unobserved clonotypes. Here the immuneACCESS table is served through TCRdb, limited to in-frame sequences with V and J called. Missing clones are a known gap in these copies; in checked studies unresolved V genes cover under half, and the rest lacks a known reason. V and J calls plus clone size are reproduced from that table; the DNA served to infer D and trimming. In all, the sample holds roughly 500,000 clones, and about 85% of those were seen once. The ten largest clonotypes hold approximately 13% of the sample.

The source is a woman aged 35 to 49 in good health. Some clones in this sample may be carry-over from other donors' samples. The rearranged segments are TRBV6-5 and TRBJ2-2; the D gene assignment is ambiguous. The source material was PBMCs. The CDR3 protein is CASSYSYSGELFF. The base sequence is TGTGCCAGCAGTTACTCGTATTCCGGGGAGCTGTTTTTT.